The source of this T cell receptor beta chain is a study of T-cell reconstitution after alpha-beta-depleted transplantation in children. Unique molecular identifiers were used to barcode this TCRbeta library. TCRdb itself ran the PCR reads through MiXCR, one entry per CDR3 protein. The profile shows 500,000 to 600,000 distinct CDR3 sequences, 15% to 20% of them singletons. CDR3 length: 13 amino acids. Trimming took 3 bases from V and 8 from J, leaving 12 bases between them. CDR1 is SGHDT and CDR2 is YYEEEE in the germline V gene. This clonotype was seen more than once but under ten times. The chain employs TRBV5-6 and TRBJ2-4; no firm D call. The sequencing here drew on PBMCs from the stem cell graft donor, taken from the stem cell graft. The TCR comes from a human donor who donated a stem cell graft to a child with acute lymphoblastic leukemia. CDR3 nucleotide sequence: TGTGCCAGCAGCTCTCCAGCGTCGGACATTCAGTACTTC. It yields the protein CASSSPASDIQYF.